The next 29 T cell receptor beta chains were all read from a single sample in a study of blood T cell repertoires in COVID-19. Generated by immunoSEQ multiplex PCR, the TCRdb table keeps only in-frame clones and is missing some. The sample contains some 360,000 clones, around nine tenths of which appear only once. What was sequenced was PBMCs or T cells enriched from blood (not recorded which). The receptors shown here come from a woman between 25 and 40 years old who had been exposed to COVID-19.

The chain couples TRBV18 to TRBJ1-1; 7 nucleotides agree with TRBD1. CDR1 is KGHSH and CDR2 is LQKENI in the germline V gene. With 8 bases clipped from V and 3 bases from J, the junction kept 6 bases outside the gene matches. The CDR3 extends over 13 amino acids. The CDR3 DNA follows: TGTGCCAGCCTTGACAGGGCCCACACTGAAGCTTTCTTT. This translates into CASLDRAHTEAFF.

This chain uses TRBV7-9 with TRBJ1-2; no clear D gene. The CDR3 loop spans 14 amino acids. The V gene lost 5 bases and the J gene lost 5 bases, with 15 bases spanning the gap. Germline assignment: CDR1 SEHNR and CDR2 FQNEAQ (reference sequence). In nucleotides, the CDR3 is TGTGCCAGCAGCACCCAGAATCCCCCTTATGGCTACACCTTC. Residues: CASSTQNPPYGYTF.

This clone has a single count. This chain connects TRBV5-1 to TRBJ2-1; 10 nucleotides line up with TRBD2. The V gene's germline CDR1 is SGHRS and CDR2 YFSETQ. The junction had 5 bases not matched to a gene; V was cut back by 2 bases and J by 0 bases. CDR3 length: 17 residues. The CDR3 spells CASSFGLAVTSYNEQFF. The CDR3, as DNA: TGCGCCAGCAGCTTTGGACTAGCGGTGACCTCCTACAATGAGCAGTTCTTC.

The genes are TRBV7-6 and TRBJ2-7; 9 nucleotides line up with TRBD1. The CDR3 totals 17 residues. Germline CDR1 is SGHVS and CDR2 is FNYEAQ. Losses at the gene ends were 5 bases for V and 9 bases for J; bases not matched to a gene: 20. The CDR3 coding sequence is TGTGCCAGCAGCACAGGGCCGCTACAGGGGGCGACTAAGGGGCAGTACTTC. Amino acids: CASSTGPLQGATKGQYF. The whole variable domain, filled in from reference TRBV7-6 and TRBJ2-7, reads GAGVSQSPRYKVTKRGQDVALRCDPISGHVSLYWYRQALGQGPEFLTYFNYEAQQDKSGLPNDRFSAERPEGSISTLTIQRTEQRDSAMYRCASSTGPLQGATKGQYFGPGTRLTVT.

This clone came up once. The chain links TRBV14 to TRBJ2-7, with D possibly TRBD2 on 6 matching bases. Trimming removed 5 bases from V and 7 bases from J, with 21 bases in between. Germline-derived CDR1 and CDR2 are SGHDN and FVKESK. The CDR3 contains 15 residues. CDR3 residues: CASSSYRDSQDEQYF. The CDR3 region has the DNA TGTGCCAGCAGCAGTTACCGGGACTCCCAGGATGAGCAGTACTTC.

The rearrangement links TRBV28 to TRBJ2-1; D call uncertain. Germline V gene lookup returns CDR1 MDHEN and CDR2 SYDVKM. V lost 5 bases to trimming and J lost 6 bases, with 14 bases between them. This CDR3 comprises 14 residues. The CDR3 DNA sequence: TGTGCCAGCAGTCTCCCGAGGATTGTCAATGAGCAGTTCTTC. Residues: CASSLPRIVNEQFF.

CDR3 DNA: TGTGCCAGTAGTGCCCAGACAGGGGATGGCTACACCTTC. This gives the protein CASSAQTGDGYTF. V gene TRBV19 combines with J gene TRBJ1-2, with 8 bases fitting TRBD1. The germline V gene has CDR1 LNHDA and CDR2 SQIVND (reference sequence). J lost 6 bases, V lost 5 bases, and 5 bases had no gene match. The CDR3 length is 13 residues.

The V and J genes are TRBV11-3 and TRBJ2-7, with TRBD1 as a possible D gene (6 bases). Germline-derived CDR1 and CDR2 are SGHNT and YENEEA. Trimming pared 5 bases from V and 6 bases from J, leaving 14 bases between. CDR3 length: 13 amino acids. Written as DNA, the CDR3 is TGTGCCAGCAGCCCTGGGGGCGCTTCCGAGCAGTACTTC. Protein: CASSPGGASEQYF.

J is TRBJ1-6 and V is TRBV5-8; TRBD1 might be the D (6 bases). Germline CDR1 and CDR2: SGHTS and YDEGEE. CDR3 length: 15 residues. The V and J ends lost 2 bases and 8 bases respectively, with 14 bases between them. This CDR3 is CASSFIGGQDSPLHF. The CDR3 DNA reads TGTGCCAGCAGCTTCATTGGGGGCCAGGATTCACCCCTCCACTTT. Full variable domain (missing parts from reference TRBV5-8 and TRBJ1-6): EAGVTQSPTHLIKTRGQQATLRCSPISGHTSVYWYQQALGLGLQFLLWYDEGEERNRGNFPPRFSGRQFPNYSSELNVNALELEDSALYLCASSFIGGQDSPLHFGNGTRLTVT.

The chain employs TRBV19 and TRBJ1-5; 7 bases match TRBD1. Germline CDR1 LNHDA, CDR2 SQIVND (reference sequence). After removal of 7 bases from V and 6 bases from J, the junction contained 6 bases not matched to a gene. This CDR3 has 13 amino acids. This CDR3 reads CASTGTALQPQHF. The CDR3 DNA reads TGTGCCAGTACGGGGACAGCTCTTCAGCCCCAGCATTTT.

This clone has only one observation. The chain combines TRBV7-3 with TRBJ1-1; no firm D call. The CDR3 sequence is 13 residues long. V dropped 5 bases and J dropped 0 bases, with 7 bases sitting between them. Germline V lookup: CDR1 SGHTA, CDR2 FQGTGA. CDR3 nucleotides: TGTGCCAGCAGCGTTTTCGTGAACACTGAAGCTTTCTTT. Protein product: CASSVFVNTEAFF.

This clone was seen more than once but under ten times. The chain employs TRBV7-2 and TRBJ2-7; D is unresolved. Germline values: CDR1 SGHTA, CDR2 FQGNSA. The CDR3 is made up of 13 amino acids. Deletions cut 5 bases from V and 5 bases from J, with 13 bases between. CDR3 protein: CASSPTPADEQYF. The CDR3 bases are TGTGCCAGCAGCCCTACCCCCGCCGACGAGCAGTACTTC.

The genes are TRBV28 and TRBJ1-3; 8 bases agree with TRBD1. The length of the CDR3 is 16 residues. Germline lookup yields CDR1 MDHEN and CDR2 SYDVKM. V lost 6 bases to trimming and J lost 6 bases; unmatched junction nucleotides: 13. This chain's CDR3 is CASRPITGGDLNTIYF. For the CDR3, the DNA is TGTGCCAGCAGACCTATAACAGGGGGGGACTTAAACACCATATATTTT.

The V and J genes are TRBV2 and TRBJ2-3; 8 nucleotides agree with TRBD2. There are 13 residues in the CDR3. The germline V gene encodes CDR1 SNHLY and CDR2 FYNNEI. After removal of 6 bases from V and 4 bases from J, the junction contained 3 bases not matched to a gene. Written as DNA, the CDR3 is TGTGCCAGCAGGGGACTAGTTGCAGATACGCAGTATTTT. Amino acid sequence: CASRGLVADTQYF.

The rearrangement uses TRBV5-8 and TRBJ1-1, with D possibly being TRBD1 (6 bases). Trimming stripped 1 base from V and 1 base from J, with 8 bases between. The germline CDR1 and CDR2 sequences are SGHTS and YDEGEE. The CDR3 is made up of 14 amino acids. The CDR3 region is CASSLTGSNTEAFF. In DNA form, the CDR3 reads TGTGCCAGCAGCTTGACAGGGTCGAACACTGAAGCTTTCTTT.

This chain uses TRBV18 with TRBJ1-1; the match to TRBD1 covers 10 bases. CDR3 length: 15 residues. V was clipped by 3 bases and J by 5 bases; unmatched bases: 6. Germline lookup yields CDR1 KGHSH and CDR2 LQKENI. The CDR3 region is CASSPGQGDWTEAFF. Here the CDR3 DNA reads TGTGCCAGCTCACCCGGACAGGGGGATTGGACTGAAGCTTTCTTT. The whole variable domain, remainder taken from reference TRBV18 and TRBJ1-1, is NAGVMQNPRHLVRRRGQEARLRCSPMKGHSHVYWYRQLPEEGLKFMVYLQKENIIDESGMPKERFSAEFPKEGPSILRIQQVVRGDSAAYFCASSPGQGDWTEAFFGQGTRLTVV.

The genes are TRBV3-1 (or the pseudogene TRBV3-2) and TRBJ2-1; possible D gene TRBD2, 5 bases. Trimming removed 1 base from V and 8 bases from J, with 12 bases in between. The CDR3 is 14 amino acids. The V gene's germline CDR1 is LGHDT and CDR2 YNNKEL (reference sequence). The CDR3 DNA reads TGTGCCAGCAGCCAAGTTGCAGCGGTCCATGAGCAGTTCTTC. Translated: CASSQVAAVHEQFF.

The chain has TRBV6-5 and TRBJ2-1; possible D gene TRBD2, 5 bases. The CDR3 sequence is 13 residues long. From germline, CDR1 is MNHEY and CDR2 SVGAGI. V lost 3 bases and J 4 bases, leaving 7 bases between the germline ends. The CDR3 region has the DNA TGTGCCAGCAGTTATGGCGGGTACAATGAGCAGTTCTTC. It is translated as CASSYGGYNEQFF.

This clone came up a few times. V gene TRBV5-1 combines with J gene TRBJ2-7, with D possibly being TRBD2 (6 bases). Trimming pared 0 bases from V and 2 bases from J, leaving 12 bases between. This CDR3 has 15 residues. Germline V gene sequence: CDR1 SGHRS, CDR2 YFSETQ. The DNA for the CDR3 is TGCGCCAGCAGCTTGGCCAGGGACTTTCCCTACGAGCAGTACTTC. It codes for CASSLARDFPYEQYF.

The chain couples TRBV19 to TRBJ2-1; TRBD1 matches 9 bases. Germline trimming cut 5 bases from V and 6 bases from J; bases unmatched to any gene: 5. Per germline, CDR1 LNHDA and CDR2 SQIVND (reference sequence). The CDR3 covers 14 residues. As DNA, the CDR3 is TGTGCCAGTAGTCCAGGGACAGGGTCCAATGAGCAGTTCTTC. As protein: CASSPGTGSNEQFF.

CDR3 loop: CASRGRGDQPQHF. The CDR3 region has the DNA TGTGCCAGCAGGGGCAGGGGGGATCAGCCCCAGCATTTT. The chain employs TRBV7-9 and TRBJ1-5; 7 nucleotides match TRBD1. CDR1 is SEHNR, CDR2 FQNEAQ, per germline (reference sequence). This CDR3 is 13 amino acids long. The V and J ends lost 6 bases and 5 bases, in that order; junction bases with no gene match: 4. The full variable domain, its missing parts supplied by reference TRBV7-9 and TRBJ1-5, is DTGVSQNPRHKITKRGQNVTFRCDPISEHNRLYWYRQTLGQGPEFLTYFQNEAQLEKSRLLSDRFSAERPKGSFSTLEIQRTEQGDSAMYLCASRGRGDQPQHFGDGTRLSIL.

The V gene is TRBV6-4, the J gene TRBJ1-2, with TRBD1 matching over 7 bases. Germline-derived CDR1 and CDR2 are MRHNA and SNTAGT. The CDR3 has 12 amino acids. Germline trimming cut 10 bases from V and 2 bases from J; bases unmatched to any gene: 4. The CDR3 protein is CATRQGNYGYTF. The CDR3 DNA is TGTGCCACCCGACAGGGAAACTATGGCTACACCTTC.

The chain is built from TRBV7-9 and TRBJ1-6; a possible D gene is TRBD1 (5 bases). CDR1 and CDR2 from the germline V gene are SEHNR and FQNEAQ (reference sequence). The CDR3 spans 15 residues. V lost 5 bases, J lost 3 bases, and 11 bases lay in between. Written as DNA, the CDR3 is TGTGCCAGCAGCCCACCCGGACACTATAATTCACCCCTCCACTTT. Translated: CASSPPGHYNSPLHF.

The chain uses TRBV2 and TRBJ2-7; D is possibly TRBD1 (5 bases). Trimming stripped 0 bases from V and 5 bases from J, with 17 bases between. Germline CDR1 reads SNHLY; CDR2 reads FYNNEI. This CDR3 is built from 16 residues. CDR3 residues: CASSEALVRWGHEQYF. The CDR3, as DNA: TGTGCCAGCAGTGAAGCGTTAGTGAGGTGGGGCCACGAGCAGTACTTC.

CDR3 bases: TGTGCCAGCAGCCTTCGCGGGGGTCAAGAGACCCAGTACTTC. This gives the protein CASSLRGGQETQYF. V usage is TRBV9 and J usage is TRBJ2-5, with 7 bases identical to TRBD2. After removal of 4 bases from V and 2 bases from J, the junction contained 5 bases not matched to a gene. This CDR3 is 14 amino acids long. CDR1 SGDLS and CDR2 YYNGEE come from the germline V gene.

In DNA form, the CDR3 reads TGCAGCGTTGAACTACAGGGAAGGATCTACGAGCAGTACTTC. Protein sequence: CSVELQGRIYEQYF. This sequence joins TRBV29-1 and TRBJ2-7; perhaps TRBD1 as D (6 bases). CDR1 and CDR2 (germline): SQVTM, ANQGSEA. The V and J ends lost 2 bases and 3 bases respectively, with 14 bases between them. The CDR3 is 14 residues long.

CDR3 coding DNA: TGTGCCAGCATCGTACAAGAGACCCAGTACTTC. This codes for CASIVQETQYF. J is TRBJ2-5 and V is TRBV2, with D hard to call. V gave up 7 bases and J gave up 2 bases, with 5 bases separating them. The length of the CDR3 is 11 residues. The germline V gene has CDR1 SNHLY and CDR2 FYNNEI.

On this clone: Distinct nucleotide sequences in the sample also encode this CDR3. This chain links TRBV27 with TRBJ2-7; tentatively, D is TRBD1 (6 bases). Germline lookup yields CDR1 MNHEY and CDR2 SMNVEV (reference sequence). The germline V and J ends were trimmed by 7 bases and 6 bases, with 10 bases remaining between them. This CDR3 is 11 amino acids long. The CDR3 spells CASNRGGEQYF. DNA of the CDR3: TGTGCCAGCAACCGAGGGGGCGAGCAGTACTTC.

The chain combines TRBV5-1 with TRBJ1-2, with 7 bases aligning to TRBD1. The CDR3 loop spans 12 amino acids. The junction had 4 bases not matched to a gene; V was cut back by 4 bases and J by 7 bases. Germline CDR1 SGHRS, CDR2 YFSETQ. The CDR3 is CASSRDSGGYTF. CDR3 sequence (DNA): TGCGCCAGCAGCCGGGACAGTGGTGGCTACACCTTC.